The 25 T cell receptor beta chains given below trace back to one sample, sequenced in a study of OX40 agonist ivuxolimab in advanced cancers. Sequenced by immunoSEQ multiplex PCR; TCRdb stores in-frame clones only, minus some. The data contain some 81,000 clones, approximately 83% of them singletons. Sequenced here: CD4+ or CD8+ T cells sorted from blood, sampled in a trial of the OX40 agonist ivuxolimab. The receptors were sampled from an adult with an advanced solid tumor such as melanoma, head and neck, liver or kidney cancer.

The V and J genes are TRBV19 and TRBJ2-3, with D perhaps matching TRBD2 (6 bases). V lost 6 bases to trimming and J lost 7 bases, with 17 bases between them. CDR3 length: 14 amino acids. Germline CDR1 LNHDA, CDR2 SQIVND (reference sequence). The CDR3 loop is CASRLAAGVNTQYF. Written as DNA, the CDR3 is TGTGCCAGTAGATTAGCGGCCGGGGTGAATACGCAGTATTTT.

The chain has TRBV7-9 and TRBJ1-2; D is ambiguous. CDR3 length: 13 residues. Per the germline V gene, CDR1 is SEHNR and CDR2 is FQNEAQ (reference sequence). Trimming stripped 4 bases from V and 3 bases from J, with 9 bases between. The CDR3 loop reads CASSSLSDYGYTF. For the CDR3, the DNA is TGTGCCAGCAGCTCCCTATCAGACTATGGCTACACCTTC. Variable domain in full (rest from reference TRBV7-9 and TRBJ1-2): DTGVSQNPRHKITKRGQNVTFRCDPISEHNRLYWYRQTLGQGPEFLTYFQNEAQLEKSRLLSDRFSAERPKGSFSTLEIQRTEQGDSAMYLCASSSLSDYGYTFGSGTRLTVV.

This clone appeared a single time. V is TRBV4-2 and J is TRBJ2-7; 7 bases line up with TRBD1. Germline CDR1 is LGHNA and CDR2 is YNFKEQ. The J segment lost 0 bases and the V segment lost 0 bases, leaving 5 bases of the junction unmatched. CDR3 length: 16 residues. CDR3 amino acids: CASSQDPGQASYEQYF. CDR3 coding DNA: TGTGCCAGCAGCCAAGATCCCGGACAGGCCTCCTACGAGCAGTACTTC.

This clone appeared a few times. The chain has TRBV7-2 and TRBJ1-3; 7 bases match TRBD1. V dropped 5 bases and J dropped 7; count of bases not matched to a gene: 8. The CDR3 runs to 14 residues. Germline CDR1 SGHTA, CDR2 FQGNSA. As DNA, the CDR3 is TGTGCCAGCAGCCCCGGACAGGCGGGGAACACCATATATTTT. Its protein product is CASSPGQAGNTIYF.

This clone showed up just a few times. The chain employs TRBV19 and TRBJ2-3; the D gene is possibly TRBD2 (7 bases). Trimming stripped 9 bases from V and 4 bases from J, with 17 bases between. Per germline, CDR1 LNHDA and CDR2 SQIVND (reference sequence). The CDR3 totals 14 residues. The CDR3 sequence is CASTPGGDSDTQYF. CDR3 DNA: TGTGCCAGCACCCCGGGGGGCGATTCAGATACGCAGTATTTT.

The CDR3 region has the DNA TGTGCCGCCCGGGGGCCCAGGGGCGAGACCCAGTACTTC. Residues: CAARGPRGETQYF. V gene TRBV6-6 combines with J gene TRBJ2-5, with D perhaps being TRBD1 or TRBD2 (6 bases each). The germline gives CDR1 MNHNY, CDR2 SVGAGI (reference sequence). The CDR3 totals 13 residues. The V gene lost 11 bases and the J gene lost 5 bases, with 18 bases spanning the gap.

Here the CDR3 reads CASSLEIPEGDTIYF. The CDR3 bases are TGTGCCAGCAGCTTGGAAATCCCGGAGGGAGACACCATATATTTT. The rearrangement uses TRBV5-6 and TRBJ1-3; D remains unclear. V was shortened by 0 bases and J by 8 bases, with 15 bases between the two germline ends. Germline values: CDR1 SGHDT, CDR2 YYEEEE. CDR3 size: 15 residues.

J is TRBJ2-7 and V is TRBV30; TRBD2 matches 7 bases. The CDR3 extends over 16 amino acids. CDR1 is GTSNPN, CDR2 SVGIG, per germline (reference sequence). V shed 0 bases, J shed 0 bases, and the junction held 8 bases outside the gene matches. In DNA form, the CDR3 reads TGTGCCTGGAGTGTTCGCCTAGCGGCTAGCTCCTACGAGCAGTACTTC. This gives the protein CAWSVRLAASSYEQYF.

The chain joins TRBV10-3 to TRBJ1-2; perhaps TRBD1 as D (5 bases). Deletions cut 7 bases from V and 3 bases from J, with 12 bases between. The CDR3 length is 13 residues. Germline-derived CDR1 and CDR2 are ENHRY and SYGVKD. The CDR3 DNA reads TGTGCCATCACCCGGGACGACGACTATGGCTACACCTTC. It is translated as CAITRDDDYGYTF.

The chain combines TRBV11-2 with TRBJ1-4; D gene ambiguous. Looked up from germline, CDR1 is SGHAT and CDR2 is FQNNGV. This CDR3 has 16 residues. The ends were cut back, 3 bases at V and 6 bases at J, with 17 bases in the middle. CDR3 protein: CASSFPLGSSDEKLFF. As DNA, the CDR3 is TGTGCCAGCAGCTTCCCCTTAGGGAGTTCAGATGAAAAACTGTTTTTT.

CDR3 nucleotides: TGTGCCAGCAGCTTGAAGCGGGGCGAAGGCACTGAAGCTTTCTTT. Protein sequence: CASSLKRGEGTEAFF. The chain couples TRBV5-5 to TRBJ1-1, with D possibly being TRBD1 (5 bases). CDR1 SGHKS and CDR2 YYEKEE come from the germline V gene (reference sequence). This CDR3 has 15 residues. Trimming stripped 1 base from V and 4 bases from J, with 14 bases between.

V and J are TRBV19 and TRBJ1-2; D is perhaps TRBD1 (5 bases). The CDR3 has 15 residues. V was shortened by 3 bases and J by 4 bases, with 15 bases between the two germline ends. CDR1 is LNHDA, CDR2 SQIVND, per germline (reference sequence). The CDR3 DNA follows: TGTGCCAGTAGTATTTTCACAGGAGGTGGCTATGGCTACACCTTC. Amino acids: CASSIFTGGGYGYTF.

This chain uses TRBV7-2 with TRBJ2-1; D gene unclear. V lost 5 bases and J lost 0, with 11 bases in between. From germline, CDR1 is SGHTA and CDR2 FQGNSA. The CDR3 is 15 residues long. CDR3 sequence (DNA): TGTGCCAGCAGCCTATACAGTAGCTCCTACAATGAGCAGTTCTTC. Translation: CASSLYSSSYNEQFF.

V usage is TRBV5-1 and J usage is TRBJ2-3; D is unclear. Germline V gene data show CDR1 as SGHRS and CDR2 as YFSETQ. CDR3 length: 16 amino acids. V was clipped by 0 bases and J by 2 bases, with 13 bases between them. The CDR3 DNA sequence: TGCGCCAGCAGCTTGGAAATCACCAGGAACACAGATACGCAGTATTTT. Its protein product is CASSLEITRNTDTQYF. The entire variable domain, with the rest obtained from reference TRBV5-1 and TRBJ2-3, is as follows: KAGVTQTPRYLIKTRGQQVTLSCSPISGHRSVSWYQQTPGQGLQFLFEYFSETQRNKGNFPGRFSGRQFSNSRSEMNVSTLELGDSALYLCASSLEITRNTDTQYFGPGTRLTVL.

The chain is built from TRBV28 and TRBJ2-1, with 9 bases that match TRBD1. The ends lost 3 bases at V and 6 bases at J; junction bases unmatched: 9. Germline V gives CDR1 MDHEN, CDR2 SYDVKM. This CDR3 is 16 amino acids long. The DNA for the CDR3 is TGTGCCAGCAGTTTTTATGCGGGACAGGGTGTCAATGAGCAGTTCTTC. It specifies CASSFYAGQGVNEQFF.

J is TRBJ1-4 and V is TRBV6-5; possible D gene TRBD1, 6 bases. Trimming took 0 bases from V and 8 from J, leaving 13 bases between them. CDR1 MNHEY and CDR2 SVGAGI come from the germline V gene. The CDR3 sequence is 15 residues long. This chain's CDR3 is CASSYSGHSSEKLFF. For the CDR3, the DNA is TGTGCCAGCAGTTACTCGGGACACTCCTCAGAAAAACTGTTTTTT.

The chain is built from TRBV6-4 and TRBJ2-3, with D hard to call. Trimming shortened V by 5 bases and J by 2 bases, and 8 bases separated the two germline ends. The CDR3 has 13 amino acids. Germline V gives CDR1 MRHNA, CDR2 SNTAGT. The CDR3 DNA reads as TGTGCCAGCAGTACCGGGCACACAGATACGCAGTATTTT. This codes for CASSTGHTDTQYF.

In nucleotides, the CDR3 is TGTGCCAGCAGTGAAGCGGGACAGGGAGGCAATCAGCCCCAGCATTTT. Its protein is CASSEAGQGGNQPQHF. The V call is TRBV2, the J call TRBJ1-5, with 9 positions matching TRBD1. Germline CDR1 reads SNHLY; CDR2 reads FYNNEI. The CDR3 is made up of 16 amino acids. J lost 2 bases, V lost 0 bases, and 2 bases had no gene match.

CDR3 nucleotide sequence: TGTGCCAGCTCACCATCGGTACAGGGTCACACTGAAGCTTTCTTT. Protein: CASSPSVQGHTEAFF. The rearrangement uses TRBV18 and TRBJ1-1; D perhaps matches TRBD1 (6 bases). The CDR3 contains 15 residues. Germline CDR1 is KGHSH and CDR2 is LQKENI. The ends were cut back, 2 bases at V and 3 bases at J, with 13 bases in the middle.

This clone has a handful of counts. The rearrangement links TRBV5-4 to TRBJ1-2; tentative D call: TRBD1 (5 bases). Germline values: CDR1 SGHNT, CDR2 YYREEE (reference sequence). The germline V and J ends were trimmed by 4 bases and 8 bases, with 15 bases remaining between them. The CDR3 is 13 amino acids. The CDR3 DNA reads as TGTGCCAGCAGCACGCCGACAGACCGAGGCTACACCTTC. Its translation: CASSTPTDRGYTF.

This chain links TRBV2 with TRBJ2-1, with a possible D match to TRBD2 (7 bases). The CDR3 loop spans 16 amino acids. Germline V gene data show CDR1 as SNHLY and CDR2 as FYNNEI. Between the trimmed V and J ends, which lost 2 bases and 8 bases, there was a span of 19 bases. The CDR3 loop is CASSELDSAGADEQFF. In DNA, the CDR3 is TGTGCCAGCAGTGAACTGGACAGCGCGGGGGCGGATGAGCAGTTCTTC.

The chain combines TRBV7-2 with TRBJ2-3; D ambiguous. V was clipped by 4 bases and J by 2 bases, with 7 bases between them. The CDR3 contains 13 residues. From germline, CDR1 is SGHTA and CDR2 FQGNSA. CDR3 protein: CASSWSNTDTQYF. DNA of the CDR3: TGTGCCAGCAGCTGGTCCAACACAGATACGCAGTATTTT.

This clone was counted between two and nine times. The V and J genes are TRBV4-1 and TRBJ1-5; the D is unclear. Trimming removed 0 bases from V and 4 bases from J, with 10 bases in between. The CDR3 loop spans 15 amino acids. The germline V gene has CDR1 MGHRA and CDR2 YSYEKL. DNA for the CDR3: TGCGCCAGCAGCCAAGATGATAGGAGGAATCAGCCCCAGCATTTT. Translating gives CASSQDDRRNQPQHF.

The genes are TRBV19 and TRBJ2-4; unclear D gene. Between the trimmed V and J ends, which lost 2 bases and 7 bases, there was a span of 18 bases. The length of the CDR3 is 16 residues. From germline, CDR1 is LNHDA and CDR2 SQIVND (reference sequence). CDR3 loop: CASSISIGRLGNIQYF. As DNA, the CDR3 is TGTGCCAGTAGTATATCTATCGGCAGATTAGGGAACATTCAGTACTTC. Complete variable domain (other parts from reference TRBV19 and TRBJ2-4): DGGITQSPKYLFRKEGQNVTLSCEQNLNHDAMYWYRQDPGQGLRLIYYSQIVNDFQKGDIAEGYSVSREKKESFPLTVTSAQKNPTAFYLCASSISIGRLGNIQYFGAGTRLSVL.

The CDR3, as DNA: TGTGCCAGCAGCGTACGGGAGGGCTATGGCTACACCTTC. Translated: CASSVREGYGYTF. The chain links TRBV9 to TRBJ1-2; D gene unclear. The V gene's germline CDR1 is SGDLS and CDR2 YYNGEE. Trimming took off 1 base at V and 4 bases at J, with 8 bases between the two ends. The CDR3 length is 13 residues.